The clone carrying this T cell receptor (beta chain) occurred once. Assay used: immunoSEQ multiplex PCR; TCRdb lists only in-frame clones, some missing. The sample holds some 2.1 million clones, 85% to 95% seen once. This sample is drawn from a study of shared clonotypes between healthy human individuals. The CDR3 sequence is 14 residues long. CDR1 and CDR2 from the germline V gene are GTSNPN and SVGIG (reference sequence). The germline V and J ends were trimmed by 0 bases and 2 bases, with 7 bases remaining between them. This TCR was recovered from a young man in good health. Sequenced: naive CD4+ T cells sorted from blood. Indicated subset: CD45RA+ positively selected. This chain links TRBV30 with TRBJ2-2; no reliable D call. The CDR3 DNA is TGTGCCTGGAGTGTAGGGATCAACACCGGGGAGCTGTTTTTT. Protein product: CAWSVGINTGELFF.